The present T cell receptor (beta chain) was sequenced within a study of cytomegalovirus exposure and HLA in healthy donors. Overall study results and limits: For TCR beta chains, V- and J-gene trimming was later linked to a missense DCLRE1C variant.

60 Vbeta and 13 Jbeta primers were used in PCR. This table comes from immunoSEQ multiplex PCR, and its TCRdb copy is limited to in-frame clones, with some not included. This table holds 100,000 to 150,000 clones, 80% found once. Donors consisted of healthy bone marrow donors. This clone has just a few counts. What it binds is unknown. The sequencing sample was made of PBMCs. This TCR was recovered from a female donor in good health and CMV-seronegative.

CDR3 residues: CASSLQDYEQYF. The DNA of the CDR3 is TGTGCCAGCAGCCTCCAGGACTACGAGCAGTACTTC. The genes are TRBV7-9 and TRBJ2-7; D unclear. V was trimmed by 5 bases and J by 3 bases, leaving 8 bases between them. Germline values: CDR1 SEHNR, CDR2 FQNEAQ (reference sequence). The CDR3 covers 12 residues.